This T cell receptor beta chain is drawn from a study of glioma-infiltrating T cells. Germline lookup yields CDR1 SGHNT and CDR2 YYREEE (reference sequence). This CDR3 is 14 amino acids long. V was pared by 4 bases and J by 6 bases, with 16 bases between. Using RNA template, CDR3s of TCR alpha and beta were amplified with iRepertoire arm-PCR. TCRdb reprocessed the multiplex PCR reads via MiXCR and lists one record per CDR3 protein. This sample has around 2,700 distinct CDR3 sequences; approximately 33% occur once, and the top ten carry about 7%. This clonotype is medium-sized by share. Its specificity is not known. The study's findings and limits: Above-expected tissue-blood divergence occurred in all gliomas, most in low-grade ones. CDR3 overlap between tissue and blood was very small.

This clonotype originated in a human donor with low-grade glioma or glioblastoma, undergoing nonglioma brain surgery, or in good health (not recorded which). This chain links TRBV5-4 with TRBJ1-2, with a possible D match to TRBD1 (5 bases). Sequencing was performed on glioma tissue, nonneoplastic brain tissue, or PBMCs (not recorded which). The chain's CDR3 is CASSKDAGLDGYTF. In DNA, the CDR3 is TGTGCCAGCAGCAAAGACGCGGGACTGGATGGCTACACCTTC.